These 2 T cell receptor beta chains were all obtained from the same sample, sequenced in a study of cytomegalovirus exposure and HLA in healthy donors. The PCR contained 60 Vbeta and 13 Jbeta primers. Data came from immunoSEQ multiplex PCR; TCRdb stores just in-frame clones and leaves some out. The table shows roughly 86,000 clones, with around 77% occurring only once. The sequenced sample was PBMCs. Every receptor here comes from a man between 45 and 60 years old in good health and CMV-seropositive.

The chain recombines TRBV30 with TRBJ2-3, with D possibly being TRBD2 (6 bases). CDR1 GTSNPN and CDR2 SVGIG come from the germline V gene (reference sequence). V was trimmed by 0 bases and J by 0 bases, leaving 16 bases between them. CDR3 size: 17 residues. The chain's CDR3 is CAWSVGGIYPSTDTQYF. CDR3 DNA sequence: TGTGCCTGGAGTGTAGGCGGGATTTATCCTAGCACAGATACGCAGTATTTT. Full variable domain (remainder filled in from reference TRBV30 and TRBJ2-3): SQTIHQWPATLVQPVGSPLSLECTVEGTSNPNLYWYRQAAGRGLQLLFYSVGIGQISSEVPQNLSASRPQDRQFILSSKKLLLSDSGFYLCAWSVGGIYPSTDTQYFGPGTRLTVL.

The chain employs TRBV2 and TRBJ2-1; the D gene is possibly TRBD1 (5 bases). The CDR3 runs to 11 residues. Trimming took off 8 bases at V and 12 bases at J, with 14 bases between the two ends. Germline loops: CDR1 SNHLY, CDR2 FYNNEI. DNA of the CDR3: TGTGCCAGCCGTTTAGGGGTCAGGCAGTTCTTC. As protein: CASRLGVRQFF.